The clone carrying this T cell receptor (beta chain) was counted at least ten times. Every diagnosis used clinical symptoms, serum thyroxine and TRAb, thyroid ultrasound and orbital computed tomography. This sample stems from a study of T cells in Graves' hyperthyroidism and ophthalmopathy. For the study at large: Blood from the periphery was taken at initial diagnosis, before any treatment.

V lost 4 bases to trimming and J lost 0 bases, with 16 bases between them. The CDR3 contains 17 residues. Germline assignment: CDR1 MNHEY and CDR2 SVGAGI. Amplified regions were TCR beta CDR3 sequences from RNA transcripts. HTBI primers were used for first-round RT-PCR of the TCR CDR3. One entry per CDR3 protein, called by TCRdb with MiXCR from the multiplex PCR reads. The sample lists around 620,000 distinct CDR3 sequences; 13% to 15% were seen once. This rearrangement joins TRBV6-5 to TRBJ2-1; no clear D gene. The sample consisted of blood. The clonotype comes from a woman younger than 30 with Graves' ophthalmopathy. The CDR3 DNA reads as TGTGCCAGCAGTTCACCGACTTCCTTCAACTCCTACAATGAGCAGTTCTTC. Residues: CASSSPTSFNSYNEQFF.